The clone carrying this T cell receptor (beta chain) came up once. What it binds is unknown. The junction and the germline gene differ at one end; a read error may be behind it. This sample was included in a study of vaccination effects on CD4 cells after COVID-19. Overall study context: The second dose preceded post-vaccine samples by a median of 72 days.

It was after roughly 11 days of culture that CD4+ T cells were isolated. Every participant took two doses of the BNT162b2 or mRNA-1273 vaccine. Profiled with immunoSEQ multiplex PCR; TCRdb holds only in-frame clones, not every one. The table includes about 45,000 clones, about 70% detected once. The CDR3 is made up of 13 amino acids. Per the germline V gene, CDR1 is LNHNV and CDR2 is YYDKDF (reference sequence). The chain links TRBV15 to TRBJ1-5; D gene uncertain. Material: CD4+ T cells from PBMCs cultured without peptide, obtained after COVID-19 vaccination. The clonotype comes from a human donor who received a COVID-19 vaccine. CDR3 protein: CATSRDPNQPQHF. The CDR3 DNA is TGTGCCACCAGCCGAGACCCAAATCAGCCCCAGCATTTT.